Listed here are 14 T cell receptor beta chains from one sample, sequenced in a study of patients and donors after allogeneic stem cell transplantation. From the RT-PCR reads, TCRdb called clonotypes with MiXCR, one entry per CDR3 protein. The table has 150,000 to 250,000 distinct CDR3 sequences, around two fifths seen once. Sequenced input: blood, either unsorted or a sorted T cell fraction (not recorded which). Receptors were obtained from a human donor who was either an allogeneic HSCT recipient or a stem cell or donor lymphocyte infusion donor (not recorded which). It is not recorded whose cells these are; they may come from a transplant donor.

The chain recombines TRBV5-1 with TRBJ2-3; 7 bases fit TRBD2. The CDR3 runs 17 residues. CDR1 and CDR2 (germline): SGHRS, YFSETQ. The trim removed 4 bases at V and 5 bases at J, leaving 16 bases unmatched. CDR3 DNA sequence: TGCGCCAGCAGCCAACTCTCGGCGGGCGGGAGAATAGATACGCAGTATTTT. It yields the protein CASSQLSAGGRIDTQYF.

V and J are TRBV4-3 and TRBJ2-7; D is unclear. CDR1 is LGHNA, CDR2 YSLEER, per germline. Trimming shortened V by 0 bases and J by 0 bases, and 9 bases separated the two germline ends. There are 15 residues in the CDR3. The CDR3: CASSQEERPSYEQYF. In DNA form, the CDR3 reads TGCGCCAGCAGCCAAGAAGAGCGCCCCTCCTACGAGCAGTACTTC.

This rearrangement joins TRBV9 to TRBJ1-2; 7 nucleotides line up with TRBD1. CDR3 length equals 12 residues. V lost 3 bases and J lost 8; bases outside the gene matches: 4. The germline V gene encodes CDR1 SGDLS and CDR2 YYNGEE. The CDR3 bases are TGTGCCAGCAGCGCCGACAGGGCGGGCTACACCTTC. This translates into CASSADRAGYTF. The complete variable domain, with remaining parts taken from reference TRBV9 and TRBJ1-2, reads DSGVTQTPKHLITATGQRVTLRCSPRSGDLSVYWYQQSLDQGLQFLIQYYNGEERAKGNILERFSAQQFPDLHSELNLSSLELGDSALYFCASSADRAGYTFGSGTRLTVV.

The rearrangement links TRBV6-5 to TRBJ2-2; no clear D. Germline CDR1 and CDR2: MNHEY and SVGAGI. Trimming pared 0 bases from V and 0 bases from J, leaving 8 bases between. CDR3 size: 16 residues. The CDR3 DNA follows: TGTGCCAGCAGTTACTCAGATGGACCGAACACCGGGGAGCTGTTTTTT. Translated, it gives CASSYSDGPNTGELFF.

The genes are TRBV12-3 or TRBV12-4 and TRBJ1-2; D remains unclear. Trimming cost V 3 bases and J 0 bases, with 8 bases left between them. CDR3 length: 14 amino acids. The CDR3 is CASSLGYSNYGYTF. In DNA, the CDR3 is TGTGCCAGCAGTTTGGGATATTCTAACTATGGCTACACCTTC.

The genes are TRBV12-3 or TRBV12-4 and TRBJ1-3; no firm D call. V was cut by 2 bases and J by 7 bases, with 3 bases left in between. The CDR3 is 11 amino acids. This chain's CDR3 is CASSLSNTIYF. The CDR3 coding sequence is TGTGCCAGCAGTTTAAGTAACACCATATATTTT.

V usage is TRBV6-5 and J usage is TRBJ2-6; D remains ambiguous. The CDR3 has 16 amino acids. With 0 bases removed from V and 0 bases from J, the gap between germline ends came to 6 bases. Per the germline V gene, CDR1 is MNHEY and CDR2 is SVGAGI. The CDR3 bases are TGTGCCAGCAGTTACTCAGGCGCCTCTGGGGCCAACGTCCTGACTTTC. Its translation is CASSYSGASGANVLTF.

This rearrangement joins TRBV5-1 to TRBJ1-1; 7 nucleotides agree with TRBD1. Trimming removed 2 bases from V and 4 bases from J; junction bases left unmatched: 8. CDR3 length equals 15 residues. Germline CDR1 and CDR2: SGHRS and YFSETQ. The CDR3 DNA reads TGCGCCAGCAGCTTACCAGGGGGGAGAGCCACTGAAGCTTTCTTT. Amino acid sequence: CASSLPGGRATEAFF.

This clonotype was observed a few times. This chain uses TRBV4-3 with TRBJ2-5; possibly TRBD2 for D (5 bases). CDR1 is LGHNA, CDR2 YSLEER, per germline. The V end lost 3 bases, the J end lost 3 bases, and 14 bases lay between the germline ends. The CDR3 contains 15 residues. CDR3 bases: TGCGCCAGCAGCCAGGAGGCGCGCCGAGAAGAGACCCAGTACTTC. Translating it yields CASSQEARREETQYF.

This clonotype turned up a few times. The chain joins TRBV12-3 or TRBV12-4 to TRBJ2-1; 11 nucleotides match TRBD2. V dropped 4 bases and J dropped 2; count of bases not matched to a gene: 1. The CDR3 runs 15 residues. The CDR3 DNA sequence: TGTGCCAGCAGTTCGACTAGCGGGACCTACAATGAGCAGTTCTTC. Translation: CASSSTSGTYNEQFF.

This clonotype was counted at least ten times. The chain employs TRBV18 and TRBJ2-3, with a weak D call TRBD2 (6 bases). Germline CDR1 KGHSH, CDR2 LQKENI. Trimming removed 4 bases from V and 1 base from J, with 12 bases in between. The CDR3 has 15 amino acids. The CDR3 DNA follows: TGTGCCAGCTCACAGCCCGCGGGGCGCACAGATACGCAGTATTTT. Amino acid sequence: CASSQPAGRTDTQYF.

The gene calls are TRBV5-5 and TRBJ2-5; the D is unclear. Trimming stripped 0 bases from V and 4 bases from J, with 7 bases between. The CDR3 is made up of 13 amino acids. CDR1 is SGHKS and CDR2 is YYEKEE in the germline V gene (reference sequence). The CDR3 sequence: CASSLVPRETQYF. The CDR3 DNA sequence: TGTGCCAGCAGCTTGGTCCCCCGAGAGACCCAGTACTTC.

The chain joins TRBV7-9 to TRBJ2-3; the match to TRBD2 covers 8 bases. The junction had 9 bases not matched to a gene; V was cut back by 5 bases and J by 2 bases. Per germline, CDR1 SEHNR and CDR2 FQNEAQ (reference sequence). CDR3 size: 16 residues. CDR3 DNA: TGTGCCAGCAGCCCCGAGGGGGGACTAGTCACAGATACGCAGTATTTT. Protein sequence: CASSPEGGLVTDTQYF. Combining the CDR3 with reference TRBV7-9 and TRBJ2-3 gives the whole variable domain DTGVSQNPRHKITKRGQNVTFRCDPISEHNRLYWYRQTLGQGPEFLTYFQNEAQLEKSRLLSDRFSAERPKGSFSTLEIQRTEQGDSAMYLCASSPEGGLVTDTQYFGPGTRLTVL.

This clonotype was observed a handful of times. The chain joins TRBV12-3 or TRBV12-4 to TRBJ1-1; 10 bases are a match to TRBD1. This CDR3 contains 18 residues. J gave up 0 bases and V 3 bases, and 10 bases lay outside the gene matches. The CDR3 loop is CASSFRTGGWGVNTEAFF. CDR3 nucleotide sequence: TGTGCCAGCAGTTTCAGGACAGGGGGTTGGGGCGTGAACACTGAAGCTTTCTTT.